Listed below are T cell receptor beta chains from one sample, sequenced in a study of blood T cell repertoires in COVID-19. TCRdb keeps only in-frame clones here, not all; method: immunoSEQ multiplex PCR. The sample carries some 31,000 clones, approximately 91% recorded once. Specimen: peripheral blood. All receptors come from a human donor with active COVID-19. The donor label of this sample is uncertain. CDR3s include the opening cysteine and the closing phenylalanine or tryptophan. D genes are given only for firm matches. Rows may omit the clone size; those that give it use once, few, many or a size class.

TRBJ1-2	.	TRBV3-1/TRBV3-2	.	TGTGCCAGCAGCCCAGCGGAATATGGCTACACCTTC	CASSPAEYGYTF
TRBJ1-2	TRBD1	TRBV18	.	TGTGCCAGCTCACCCGGGACGGGACAGGGGGCGCCCGGCTACACCTTC	CASSPGTGQGAPGYTF
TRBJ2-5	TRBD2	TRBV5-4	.	TGTGCCAGCAGCTTGACTAGCGGGAGCCAAGAGACCCAGTACTTC	CASSLTSGSQETQYF
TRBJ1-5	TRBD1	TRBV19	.	TGTGCCAGTAGTATAGGGACAGGGGGCGGACAGCCCCAGCATTTT	CASSIGTGGGQPQHF
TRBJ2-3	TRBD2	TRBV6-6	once	TGTGCCAGCAGTTACCGAGCGGGAGAGGCAGATACGCAGTATTTT	CASSYRAGEADTQYF
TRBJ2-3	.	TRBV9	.	TGTGCCAGCAGCCCTCTGGGCAGCACAGATACGCAGTATTTT	CASSPLGSTDTQYF
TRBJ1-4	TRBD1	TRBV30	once	TGTGCCTGGACCGGACAGGAGTCTAATGAAAAACTGTTTTTT	CAWTGQESNEKLFF
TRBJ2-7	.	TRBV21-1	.	TGTGCCAGCAGCAAAGCCAAGATATCTGGGAGCGACTACGGGCAGTACTTC	CASSKAKISGSDYGQYF
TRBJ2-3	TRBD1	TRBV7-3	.	TGTGCCAGCAGCTTAACGGGACAGGGTACTAGCACAGATACGCAGTATTTT	CASSLTGQGTSTDTQYF
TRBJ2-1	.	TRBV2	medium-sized	TGTGCCAGCAGTGAAGAAGCTAGGTACAATGAGCAGTTCTTC	CASSEEARYNEQFF
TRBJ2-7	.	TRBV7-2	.	TGTGCCAGCAGCTTAGGGGGCAGGACCTACGAGCAGTACTTC	CASSLGGRTYEQYF
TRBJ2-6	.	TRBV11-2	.	TGTGCCAGCAGCTTAGAGGCCTTACCCCTCTCTGGGGCCAACGTCCTGACTTTC	CASSLEALPLSGANVLTF
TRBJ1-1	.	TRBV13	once	TGTGCCAGCAGCTTAATATACAGAGCTGAAGCTTTCTTT	CASSLIYRAEAFF
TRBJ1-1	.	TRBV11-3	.	TGTGCCAGCAGCTTAGGGGGGACAACCCCTGAAGCTTTCTTT	CASSLGGTTPEAFF
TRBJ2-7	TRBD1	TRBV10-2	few	TGCGCCAGCAGTGAGTCGACCGGGACAGGGGGCTGGGAGCAGTACTTC	CASSESTGTGGWEQYF
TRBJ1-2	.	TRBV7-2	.	TGTGCCAGCAGCTTATCCCGGGTTCACTATGGCTACACCTTC	CASSLSRVHYGYTF
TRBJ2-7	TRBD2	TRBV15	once	TGTGCCACCAGGCCTGTGATAGCGGGGATACACGAGCAGTACTTC	CATRPVIAGIHEQYF
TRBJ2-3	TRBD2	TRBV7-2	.	TGTGCCAGGGGAGGGGAGGGAGTGGGGGCAGATACGCAGTATTTT	CARGGEGVGADTQYF
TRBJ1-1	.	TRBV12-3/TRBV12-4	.	TGTGCCAGCAGTTCCAGGGAAGGCGCTGAAGCTTTCTTT	CASSSREGAEAFF
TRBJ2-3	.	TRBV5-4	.	TGTGCCAGCAGCTTTTCAGTACCAGGGGCGGATACGCAGTATTTT	CASSFSVPGADTQYF
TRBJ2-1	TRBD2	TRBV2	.	TGTGCCAGCAGTGAATCGCGGGGGTCCTACAATGAGCAGTTCTTC	CASSESRGSYNEQFF
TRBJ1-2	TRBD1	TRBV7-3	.	TGTGCCAGCAGCAGGAGCGGTGGACAGGGGGGCGGCTACACCTTC	CASSRSGGQGGGYTF
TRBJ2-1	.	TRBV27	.	TGTGCCAGCAGTCTGGAGGGCACCTACAATGAGCAGTTCTTC	CASSLEGTYNEQFF